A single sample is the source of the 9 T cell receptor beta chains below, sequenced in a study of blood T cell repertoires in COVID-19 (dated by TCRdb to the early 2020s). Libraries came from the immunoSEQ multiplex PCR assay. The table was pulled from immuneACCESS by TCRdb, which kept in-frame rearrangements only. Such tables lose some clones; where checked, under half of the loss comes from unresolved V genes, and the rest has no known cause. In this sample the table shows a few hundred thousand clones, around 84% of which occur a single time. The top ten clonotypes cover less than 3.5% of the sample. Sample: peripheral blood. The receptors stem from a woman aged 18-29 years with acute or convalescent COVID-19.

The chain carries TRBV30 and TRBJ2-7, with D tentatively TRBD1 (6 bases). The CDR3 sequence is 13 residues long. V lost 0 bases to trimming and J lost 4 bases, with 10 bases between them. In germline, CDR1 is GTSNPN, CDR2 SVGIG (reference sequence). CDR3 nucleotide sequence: TGTGCCTGGAGTGTGGGACAAACATACGAGCAGTACTTC. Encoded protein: CAWSVGQTYEQYF.

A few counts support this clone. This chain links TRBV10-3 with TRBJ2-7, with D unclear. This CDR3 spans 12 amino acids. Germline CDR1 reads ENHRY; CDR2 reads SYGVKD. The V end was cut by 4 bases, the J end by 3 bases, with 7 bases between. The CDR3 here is CAISGFGYEQYF. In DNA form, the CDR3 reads TGTGCCATCAGTGGGTTCGGCTACGAGCAGTACTTC.

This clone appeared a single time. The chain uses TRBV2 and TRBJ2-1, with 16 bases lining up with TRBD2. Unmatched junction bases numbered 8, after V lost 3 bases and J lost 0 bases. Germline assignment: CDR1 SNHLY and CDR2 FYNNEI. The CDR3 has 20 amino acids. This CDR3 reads CASSDSRGLAGGISYNEQFF. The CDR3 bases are TGTGCCAGCAGTGACAGCAGGGGACTAGCGGGGGGGATCTCCTACAATGAGCAGTTCTTC. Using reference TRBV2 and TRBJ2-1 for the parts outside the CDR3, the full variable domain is EPEVTQTPSHQVTQMGQEVILRCVPISNHLYFYWYRQILGQKVEFLVSFYNNEISEKSEIFDDQFSVERPDGSNFTLKIRSTKLEDSAMYFCASSDSRGLAGGISYNEQFFGPGTRLTVL.

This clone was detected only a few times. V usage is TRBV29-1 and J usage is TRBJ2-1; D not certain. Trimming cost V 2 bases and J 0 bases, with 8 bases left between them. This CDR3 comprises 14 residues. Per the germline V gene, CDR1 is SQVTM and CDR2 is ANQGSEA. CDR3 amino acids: CSVEQAHSYNEQFF. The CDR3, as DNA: TGCAGCGTTGAACAGGCCCACTCCTACAATGAGCAGTTCTTC.

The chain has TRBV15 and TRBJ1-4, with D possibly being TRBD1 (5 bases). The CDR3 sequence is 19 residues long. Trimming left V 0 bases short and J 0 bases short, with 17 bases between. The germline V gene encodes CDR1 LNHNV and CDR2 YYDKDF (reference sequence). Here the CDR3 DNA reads TGTGCCACCAGCAGAGATCTTTGGCCAGGGCGACCAACTAATGAAAAACTGTTTTTT. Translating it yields CATSRDLWPGRPTNEKLFF.

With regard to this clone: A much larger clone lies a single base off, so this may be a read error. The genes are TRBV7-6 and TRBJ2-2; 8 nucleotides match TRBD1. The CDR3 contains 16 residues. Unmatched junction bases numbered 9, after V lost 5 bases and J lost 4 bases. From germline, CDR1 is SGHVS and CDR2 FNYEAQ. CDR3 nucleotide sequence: TGTGCCAGCAGCCTCCGGGACAGGAGTTCCACCGGGGAGCTGTTTTTT. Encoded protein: CASSLRDRSSTGELFF.

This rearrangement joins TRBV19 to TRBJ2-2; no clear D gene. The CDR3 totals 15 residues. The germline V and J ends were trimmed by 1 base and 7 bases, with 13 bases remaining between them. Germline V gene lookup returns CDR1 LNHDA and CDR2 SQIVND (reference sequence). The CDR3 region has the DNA TGTGCCAGTAGTATAGGCCCCAACGGTGGCGGGGAGCTGTTTTTT. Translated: CASSIGPNGGGELFF.

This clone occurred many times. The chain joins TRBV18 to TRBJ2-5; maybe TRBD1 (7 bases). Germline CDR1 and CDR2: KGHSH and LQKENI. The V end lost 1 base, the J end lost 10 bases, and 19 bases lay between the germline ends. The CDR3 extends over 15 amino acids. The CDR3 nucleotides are TGTGCCAGCTCACCACGCCCGCAGGGGGTGGAGGGCCAGTACTTC. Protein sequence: CASSPRPQGVEGQYF.

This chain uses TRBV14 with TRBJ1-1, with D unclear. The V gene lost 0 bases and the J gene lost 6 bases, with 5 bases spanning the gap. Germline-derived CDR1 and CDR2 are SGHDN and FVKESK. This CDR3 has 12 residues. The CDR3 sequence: CASSQESAEAFF. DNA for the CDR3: TGTGCCAGCAGCCAAGAGTCTGCTGAAGCTTTCTTT.